These 6 T cell receptor beta chains were all obtained from the same sample, sequenced in a study of blood T cell repertoires in COVID-19. TCRdb keeps only in-frame clones here, not all; method: immunoSEQ multiplex PCR. The sample lists more than 100,000 clones; around 87% were seen once. Specimen: peripheral blood. The origin of the receptors is a woman aged 60-75 years with acute or convalescent COVID-19.

The genes are TRBV25-1 and TRBJ1-1; 10 bases are shared with TRBD1. The CDR3 runs to 17 residues. Losses at the gene ends were 1 base for V and 11 bases for J; bases not matched to a gene: 16. Per the germline V gene, CDR1 is MGHDK and CDR2 is SYGVNS. The CDR3 here is CASSESGTGEARVRAFF. CDR3 nucleotides: TGTGCCAGCAGTGAATCTGGGACAGGGGAGGCCCGAGTACGCGCTTTCTTT.

The V call is TRBV28, the J call TRBJ2-1, with D perhaps TRBD2 (5 bases). The V gene lost 6 bases and the J gene lost 4 bases, with 13 bases spanning the gap. CDR3 length: 14 residues. Germline assignment: CDR1 MDHEN and CDR2 SYDVKM. The CDR3 sequence: CASSKNGLYNEQFF. Here the CDR3 DNA reads TGTGCCAGCAGCAAGAACGGACTGTACAATGAGCAGTTCTTC.

The chain couples TRBV27 to TRBJ2-1; 7 positions match TRBD2. The CDR3 totals 15 residues. From germline, CDR1 is MNHEY and CDR2 SMNVEV (reference sequence). Trimming took 5 bases from V and 0 from J; bases not matched to a gene: 4. This CDR3 reads CASSPLAGSYNEQFF. CDR3 bases: TGTGCCAGCAGTCCATTAGCGGGCTCCTACAATGAGCAGTTCTTC.

V is TRBV20-1 and J is TRBJ1-2; TRBD1 matches at 9 bases. Germline CDR1 reads DFQATT; CDR2 reads SNEGSKA (reference sequence). The CDR3 runs 17 residues. V lost 3 bases and J lost 2; bases outside the gene matches: 13. The CDR3 nucleotides read TGCAGTGCTAGTCTCAGGTTCGGGACAGGGCAGAACTATGGCTACACCTTC. Encoded protein: CSASLRFGTGQNYGYTF.

This sequence joins TRBV28 and TRBJ1-4; D possibly corresponds to TRBD1 (6 bases). This CDR3 spans 13 amino acids. V lost 2 bases to trimming and J lost 10 bases, with 11 bases between them. The germline gives CDR1 MDHEN, CDR2 SYDVKM. The CDR3: CASSLNGGRKLFF. CDR3 coding DNA: TGTGCCAGCAGTTTAAATGGGGGCCGAAAACTGTTTTTT. The full variable domain, rest sourced from reference TRBV28 and TRBJ1-4, is DVKVTQSSRYLVKRTGEKVFLECVQDMDHENMFWYRQDPGLGLRLIYFSYDVKMKEKGDIPEGYSVSREKKERFSLILESASTNQTSMYLCASSLNGGRKLFFGSGTQLSVL.

The J gene is TRBJ2-7, the V gene TRBV19; D might be TRBD1 (5 bases). Trimming took 6 bases from V and 5 from J, leaving 11 bases between them. The CDR3 length is 12 residues. In germline, CDR1 is LNHDA, CDR2 SQIVND (reference sequence). Here the CDR3 DNA reads TGTGCCAGTAGGGGGCTTGGCCACGAGCAGTACTTC. This codes for CASRGLGHEQYF.